This T cell receptor (beta chain) was retrieved from a study of shared clonotypes between healthy human individuals. Findings of the study overall: Generally, naive subsets (rather than memory subsets) showed larger estimated richness.

On this clone itself: What it recognizes is unknown. A junction boundary mismatches the germline segment, possibly from a read error.

The length of the CDR3 is 14 residues. The V gene's germline CDR1 is SEHNR and CDR2 FQNEAQ (reference sequence). Profiling relied on immunoSEQ multiplex PCR, and the TCRdb table lists in-frame clones only, not all of them. This table has some 700,000 clones, roughly 87% appearing once. The clonotype comes from a man aged 18 to 30 in good health. Some clones in this sample may be carry-over from other donors' samples. This chain joins TRBV7-9 and TRBJ1-1; D ambiguous. The source material was memory CD8+ T cells from PBMCs. Subset given: CD45RO+ cells pooled with CCR7-negative TemRA cells. The CDR3 DNA reads as TGTGCCAGCATCTTAGAGGGATTAAACACTGAAGCTTTCTTT. As protein: CASILEGLNTEAFF.